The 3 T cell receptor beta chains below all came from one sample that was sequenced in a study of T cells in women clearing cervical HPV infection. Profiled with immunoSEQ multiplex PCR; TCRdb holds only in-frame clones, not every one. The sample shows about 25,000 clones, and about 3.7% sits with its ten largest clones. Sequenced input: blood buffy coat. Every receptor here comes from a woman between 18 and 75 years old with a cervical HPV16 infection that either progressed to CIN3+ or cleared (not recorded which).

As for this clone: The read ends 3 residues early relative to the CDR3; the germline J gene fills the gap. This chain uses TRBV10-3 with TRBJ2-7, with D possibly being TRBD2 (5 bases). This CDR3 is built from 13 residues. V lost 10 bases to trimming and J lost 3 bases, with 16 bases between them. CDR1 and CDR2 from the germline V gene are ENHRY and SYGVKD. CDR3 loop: CATTAGLIYEQYF. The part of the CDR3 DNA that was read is TGTGCCACGACTGCAGGACTGATCTACGAG.

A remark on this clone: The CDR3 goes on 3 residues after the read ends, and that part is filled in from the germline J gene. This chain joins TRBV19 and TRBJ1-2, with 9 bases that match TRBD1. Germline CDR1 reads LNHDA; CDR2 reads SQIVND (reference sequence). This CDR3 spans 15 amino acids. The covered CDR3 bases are TGTGCCAGTAGTATTGTGGGACAGGGCTACAATGAC. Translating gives CASSIVGQGYND. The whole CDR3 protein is CASSIVGQGYNDYTF.

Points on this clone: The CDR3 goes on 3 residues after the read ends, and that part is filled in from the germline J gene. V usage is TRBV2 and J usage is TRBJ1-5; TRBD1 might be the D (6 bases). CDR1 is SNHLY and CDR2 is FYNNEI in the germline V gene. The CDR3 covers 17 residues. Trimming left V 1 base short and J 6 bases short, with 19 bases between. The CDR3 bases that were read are TGTGCCAGCAGTGAAGAGGGTTGGGGAAGGGGGGGTCAGCCC. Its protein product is CASSEEGWGRGGQP. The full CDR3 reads CASSEEGWGRGGQPQHF.